Shown below are 25 T cell receptor beta chains from a single sample sequenced in a study of glioma-infiltrating T cells after dendritic cell vaccination. The data were produced by immunoSEQ multiplex PCR, yet TCRdb's version contains in-frame clones alone and is incomplete. The repertoire holds about 92,000 clones, with over 75% as singletons. Sequenced here: blood, sampled before dendritic cell vaccination. All receptors come from a human donor with glioblastoma.

The genes are TRBV7-6 and TRBJ2-7; D perhaps matches TRBD1 (6 bases). V was trimmed by 0 bases and J by 3 bases, leaving 12 bases between them. This CDR3 comprises 15 residues. Germline assignment: CDR1 SGHVS and CDR2 FNYEAQ. CDR3 sequence: CASSLATGPNYEQYF. CDR3 nucleotide sequence: TGTGCCAGCAGCTTAGCAACAGGGCCTAACTACGAGCAGTACTTC.

This clone was counted once. This chain connects TRBV19 to TRBJ1-1, with 9 bases lining up with TRBD1. The CDR3 consists of 17 residues. Trimming removed 9 bases from V and 1 base from J; junction bases left unmatched: 15. The germline V gene has CDR1 LNHDA and CDR2 SQIVND (reference sequence). The CDR3 loop reads CASLPRDRVQWNTEAFF. The CDR3 DNA is TGTGCCAGCCTCCCCCGGGACAGGGTTCAATGGAACACTGAAGCTTTCTTT.

The rearrangement uses TRBV9 and TRBJ2-2, with 7 bases aligning to TRBD1. The CDR3 totals 13 residues. After removal of 4 bases from V and 5 bases from J, the junction contained 2 bases not matched to a gene. CDR1 and CDR2 from the germline V gene are SGDLS and YYNGEE. CDR3 in DNA: TGTGCCAGCAGCCTACAGGGGACCGGGGAGCTGTTTTTT. It encodes CASSLQGTGELFF.

The chain carries TRBV9 and TRBJ2-1, with TRBD2 identical over 10 bases. The CDR3 contains 16 residues. Looked up from germline, CDR1 is SGDLS and CDR2 is YYNGEE. V lost 1 base to trimming and J lost 1 base; unmatched junction nucleotides: 2. The chain's CDR3 is CASSVSGGGSYNEQFF. The CDR3 DNA reads TGTGCCAGCAGCGTAAGCGGGGGGGGTTCCTACAATGAGCAGTTCTTC.

The J gene is TRBJ2-7, the V gene TRBV5-1; D perhaps matches TRBD1 (6 bases). Looked up from germline, CDR1 is SGHRS and CDR2 is YFSETQ. The ends were cut back, 1 base at V and 4 bases at J, with 18 bases in the middle. The CDR3 consists of 16 residues. This CDR3 reads CASSLNFDRMEYEQYF. DNA for the CDR3: TGCGCCAGCAGCTTGAATTTCGACAGGATGGAATACGAGCAGTACTTC.

The chain has TRBV2 and TRBJ2-1, with D possibly TRBD2 on 5 matching bases. Deletions cut 7 bases from V and 4 bases from J, with 26 bases between. The germline V gene encodes CDR1 SNHLY and CDR2 FYNNEI. The CDR3 spans 18 residues. This CDR3 is CASTLGEVLGAHYNEQFF. The CDR3 DNA sequence: TGTGCCAGCACCCTAGGTGAGGTACTGGGAGCCCATTACAATGAGCAGTTCTTC. Full variable domain (missing parts from reference TRBV2 and TRBJ2-1): EPEVTQTPSHQVTQMGQEVILRCVPISNHLYFYWYRQILGQKVEFLVSFYNNEISEKSEIFDDQFSVERPDGSNFTLKIRSTKLEDSAMYFCASTLGEVLGAHYNEQFFGPGTRLTVL.

The chain has TRBV7-2 and TRBJ2-1, with 10 bases that match TRBD2. J was trimmed by 7 bases and V by 0 bases; bases with no gene match: 6. Germline CDR1 and CDR2: SGHTA and FQGNSA. This CDR3 region has 16 residues. DNA for the CDR3: TGTGCCAGCAGCTTAGCGGCTAGCGGGGGTAGAAATGAGCAGTTCTTC. It specifies CASSLAASGGRNEQFF.

The V and J genes are TRBV4-3 and TRBJ2-5; 8 bases are shared with TRBD2. This CDR3 has 15 residues. V dropped 1 base and J dropped 2; count of bases not matched to a gene: 3. Germline assignment: CDR1 LGHNA and CDR2 YSLEER. CDR3 nucleotides: TGCGCCAGCAGCCAAGCGGGGGGGCCTCAAGAGACCCAGTACTTC. Translated, it gives CASSQAGGPQETQYF.

The chain links TRBV6-1 to TRBJ2-1, with TRBD2 matching 13 bases. V was pared by 4 bases and J by 6 bases, with 0 bases of the junction left unmatched. CDR1 MNHNS and CDR2 SASEGT come from the germline V gene. The CDR3 totals 14 residues. The CDR3 loop reads CASSGLAGGNEQFF. Written as DNA, the CDR3 is TGTGCCAGCAGTGGACTAGCGGGAGGCAATGAGCAGTTCTTC.

This chain connects TRBV7-9 to TRBJ2-7; D is possibly TRBD1 (6 bases). From germline, CDR1 is SEHNR and CDR2 FQNEAQ (reference sequence). CDR3 length: 12 amino acids. The ends were cut back, 5 bases at V and 6 bases at J, with 11 bases in the middle. The CDR3 DNA reads TGTGCCAGCAGCAATCGGGACATCGAGCAGTACTTC. This translates into CASSNRDIEQYF.

The V call is TRBV2, the J call TRBJ1-1; D possibly corresponds to TRBD1 (5 bases). The germline V gene has CDR1 SNHLY and CDR2 FYNNEI. Trimming stripped 6 bases from V and 0 bases from J, with 11 bases between. The CDR3 has 14 residues. CDR3 DNA: TGTGCCAGCAGGGAGGGACGGTTGAACACTGAAGCTTTCTTT. This translates into CASREGRLNTEAFF. Supplemented by reference TRBV2 and TRBJ1-1, the full variable domain reads EPEVTQTPSHQVTQMGQEVILRCVPISNHLYFYWYRQILGQKVEFLVSFYNNEISEKSEIFDDQFSVERPDGSNFTLKIRSTKLEDSAMYFCASREGRLNTEAFFGQGTRLTVV.

This chain links TRBV9 with TRBJ2-7, with D tentatively TRBD2 (5 bases). Trimming cost V 0 bases and J 0 bases, with 10 bases left between them. CDR3 length: 15 amino acids. Germline V gives CDR1 SGDLS, CDR2 YYNGEE. The CDR3 coding sequence is TGTGCCAGCAGCGTAGACAGTGGGAGCTCCTACGAGCAGTACTTC. Translating it yields CASSVDSGSSYEQYF.

The chain uses TRBV6-1 and TRBJ2-3, with D uncertain. The CDR3 is 12 amino acids. V dropped 2 bases and J dropped 3 bases, with 3 bases sitting between them. The V gene's germline CDR1 is MNHNS and CDR2 SASEGT. CDR3 residues: CASSELTDTQYF. The CDR3 nucleotides are TGTGCCAGCAGTGAACTTACAGATACGCAGTATTTT.

Only a few counts were recorded for this clone. The chain is built from TRBV6-1 and TRBJ2-7; 7 nucleotides agree with TRBD2. The ends lost 5 bases at V and 0 bases at J; junction bases unmatched: 4. This CDR3 has 14 amino acids. Per the germline V gene, CDR1 is MNHNS and CDR2 is SASEGT. The CDR3 nucleotides read TGTGCCAGCAGTACAGCGGGGCTCTCCTACGAGCAGTACTTC. As protein: CASSTAGLSYEQYF.

This chain uses TRBV2 with TRBJ2-7, with D possibly being TRBD2 (5 bases). V lost 6 bases to trimming and J lost 4 bases, with 16 bases between them. This CDR3 is built from 14 residues. Germline assignment: CDR1 SNHLY and CDR2 FYNNEI. CDR3 in DNA: TGTGCCAGCAGACCCGGGATAACACAATACGAGCAGTACTTC. This sequence encodes CASRPGITQYEQYF.

The chain recombines TRBV7-2 with TRBJ2-7, with a weak D call TRBD2 (6 bases). Per germline, CDR1 SGHTA and CDR2 FQGNSA. V shed 1 base and J shed 4 bases, with 11 bases lying between them. CDR3 length equals 14 residues. The CDR3 loop is CASSLGVAVYEQYF. The CDR3 region has the DNA TGTGCCAGCAGCTTAGGCGTAGCGGTGTACGAGCAGTACTTC.

This clone has only a few counts. The chain couples TRBV6-4 to TRBJ2-3; 10 positions match TRBD1. The CDR3 is 15 residues long. The V and J ends lost 2 bases and 2 bases, in that order; junction bases with no gene match: 1. Germline CDR1 reads MRHNA; CDR2 reads SNTAGT. DNA for the CDR3: TGTGCCAGCAGTGACGGGACAGGGGACACAGATACGCAGTATTTT. Protein sequence: CASSDGTGDTDTQYF.

This chain connects TRBV6-5 to TRBJ1-2; 10 nucleotides match TRBD1. CDR3 length: 15 amino acids. With 2 bases clipped from V and 10 bases from J, the junction kept 10 bases outside the gene matches. Germline values: CDR1 MNHEY, CDR2 SVGAGI. CDR3 loop: CASSYSGQGVEDYTF. CDR3 DNA: TGTGCCAGCAGTTACAGCGGACAGGGGGTCGAAGACTACACCTTC.

This clone showed up just a few times. The CDR3 DNA reads as TGTGCCAGCAGCTTGGTCGAGCGCTCCTACGAGCAGTACTTC. Protein: CASSLVERSYEQYF. V is TRBV5-5 and J is TRBJ2-7; D unresolved. Germline V gene lookup returns CDR1 SGHKS and CDR2 YYEKEE (reference sequence). Between the trimmed V and J ends, which lost 0 bases and 0 bases, there was a span of 7 bases. This CDR3 is built from 14 residues.

The chain uses TRBV4-3 and TRBJ1-1, with TRBD1 as a possible D gene (5 bases). Deletions cut 1 base from V and 1 base from J, with 19 bases between. The CDR3 spans 18 residues. Germline loops: CDR1 LGHNA, CDR2 YSLEER. The CDR3 protein is CASSQAVVFLGQNTEAFF. The CDR3 region has the DNA TGCGCCAGCAGCCAAGCCGTCGTGTTCCTGGGGCAGAACACTGAAGCTTTCTTT.

The V and J genes are TRBV7-8 and TRBJ2-7, with 9 bases lining up with TRBD2. Germline CDR1 SGHVS, CDR2 FQNEAQ. The CDR3 has 14 residues. After removal of 5 bases from V and 5 bases from J, the junction contained 7 bases not matched to a gene. The CDR3 bases are TGTGCCAGCAGCCCCGGACTAGCGAGCCACGAGCAGTACTTC. This encodes CASSPGLASHEQYF.

The chain employs TRBV23-1 and TRBJ2-3, with D tentatively TRBD2 (6 bases). TRBV23-1 is designated an ORF whose function remains uncertain. The CDR3 runs 16 residues. Trimming took off 0 bases at V and 0 bases at J, with 10 bases between the two ends. This CDR3 reads CASSQSAGSSTDTQYF. For the CDR3, the DNA is TGCGCCAGCAGTCAATCGGCGGGATCTAGCACAGATACGCAGTATTTT.

The V and J genes are TRBV5-1 and TRBJ1-2, with TRBD1 as a possible D gene (6 bases). This CDR3 is 15 amino acids long. Trimming removed 3 bases at V and 4 bases at J, with 16 bases between. Germline values: CDR1 SGHRS, CDR2 YFSETQ. The CDR3 region is CASSSTGISGYGYTF. The CDR3 DNA sequence: TGCGCCAGCAGCTCCACAGGGATTTCGGGCTATGGCTACACCTTC.

The rearrangement joins TRBV11-3 to TRBJ2-3; TRBD1 aligns across 11 bases. Germline assignment: CDR1 SGHNT and CDR2 YENEEA. The length of the CDR3 is 15 residues. The J segment lost 3 bases and the V segment lost 5 bases, leaving 4 bases of the junction unmatched. The CDR3 region is CASSKGQGATDTQYF. The CDR3 nucleotides are TGTGCCAGCAGCAAAGGACAGGGGGCAACAGATACGCAGTATTTT.

The chain carries TRBV5-1 and TRBJ2-1; 8 nucleotides agree with TRBD2. Germline loops: CDR1 SGHRS, CDR2 YFSETQ. This CDR3 is 14 amino acids long. V dropped 0 bases and J dropped 8; count of bases not matched to a gene: 4. CDR3: CASSLGRGGYEQFF. Written as DNA, the CDR3 is TGCGCCAGCAGCTTGGGTCGCGGGGGGTATGAGCAGTTCTTC.